These 14 T cell receptor beta chains were sequenced from one sample in a study of blood T cell repertoires in COVID-19. The data were produced by immunoSEQ multiplex PCR, yet TCRdb's version contains in-frame clones alone and is incomplete. This sample has some 130,000 clones, with around 83% found just once. The specimen was PBMCs or T cells enriched from blood (not recorded which). These receptors originate from a man aged 25-45 years who had recovered from COVID-19.

This clone has only one observation. The chain carries TRBV9 and TRBJ1-1, with D maybe TRBD1 (6 bases). This CDR3 has 15 amino acids. The germline V and J ends were trimmed by 0 bases and 6 bases, with 15 bases remaining between them. Germline CDR1 reads SGDLS; CDR2 reads YYNGEE. In nucleotides, the CDR3 is TGTGCCAGCAGCGTAGGGGGGGGCAGGGGCCCTGAAGCTTTCTTT. Translating it yields CASSVGGGRGPEAFF.

The V call is TRBV19, the J call TRBJ2-5, with 9 bases fitting TRBD1. This CDR3 contains 17 residues. Germline CDR1 reads LNHDA; CDR2 reads SQIVND (reference sequence). With 2 bases clipped from V and 1 base from J, the junction kept 8 bases outside the gene matches. This CDR3 reads CASSIYGTGTVQETQYF. In nucleotides, the CDR3 is TGTGCCAGTAGTATATATGGGACAGGGACGGTCCAAGAGACCCAGTACTTC.

Here the CDR3 reads CASSRSPQETQYF. The CDR3 bases are TGTGCCAGCAGCCGGTCGCCTCAAGAGACCCAGTACTTC. The genes are TRBV2 and TRBJ2-5; no firm D call. V was trimmed by 6 bases and J by 2 bases, leaving 10 bases between them. Germline V gives CDR1 SNHLY, CDR2 FYNNEI. The CDR3 loop spans 13 amino acids.

The rearrangement links TRBV18 to TRBJ2-5; D perhaps matches TRBD1 (5 bases). Germline CDR1 reads KGHSH; CDR2 reads LQKENI. The CDR3 contains 13 residues. The germline V and J ends were trimmed by 5 bases and 1 base, with 8 bases remaining between them. As DNA, the CDR3 is TGTGCCAGCTCAACAGGACCCCAAGAGACCCAGTACTTC. As protein: CASSTGPQETQYF.

The rearrangement uses TRBV9 and TRBJ1-2; no clear D gene. Germline-derived CDR1 and CDR2 are SGDLS and YYNGEE. V was cut by 6 bases and J by 7 bases, with 19 bases left in between. The length of the CDR3 is 14 residues. DNA of the CDR3: TGTGCCAGCAAAAACCCCGGAAGGTGGGCTGGCTACACCTTC. This codes for CASKNPGRWAGYTF.

This chain connects TRBV7-9 to TRBJ2-1; 11 nucleotides line up with TRBD2. Losses at the gene ends were 5 bases for V and 3 bases for J; bases not matched to a gene: 12. The CDR3 loop spans 18 amino acids. Per germline, CDR1 SEHNR and CDR2 FQNEAQ (reference sequence). The CDR3 here is CASSPSASGGTGYNEQFF. DNA for the CDR3: TGTGCCAGCAGCCCCTCGGCTAGCGGGGGGACAGGCTACAATGAGCAGTTCTTC.

This chain uses TRBV5-1 with TRBJ1-1; the D is unclear. The germline CDR1 and CDR2 sequences are SGHRS and YFSETQ. The CDR3 runs 15 residues. The germline V and J ends were trimmed by 4 bases and 2 bases, with 15 bases remaining between them. In DNA, the CDR3 is TGCGCCAGCAGCCGGGAGGGTCTTAGAAACACTGAAGCTTTCTTT. Its translation: CASSREGLRNTEAFF.

The chain carries TRBV7-2 and TRBJ2-2, with 11 bases fitting TRBD2. The J segment lost 4 bases and the V segment lost 1 base, leaving 2 bases of the junction unmatched. The CDR3 is 16 amino acids. CDR1 and CDR2 from the germline V gene are SGHTA and FQGNSA. The CDR3 region is CASSLGTSGFTGELFF. The DNA for the CDR3 is TGTGCCAGCAGCTTAGGGACTAGCGGGTTCACCGGGGAGCTGTTTTTT. The variable domain in full, with the rest retrieved from reference TRBV7-2 and TRBJ2-2, is GAGVSQSPSNKVTEKGKDVELRCDPISGHTALYWYRQSLGQGLEFLIYFQGNSAPDKSGLPSDRFSAERTGGSVSTLTIQRTQQEDSAVYLCASSLGTSGFTGELFFGEGSRLTVL.

The gene calls are TRBV19 and TRBJ1-5, with D hard to call. Germline V gene lookup returns CDR1 LNHDA and CDR2 SQIVND (reference sequence). V was pared by 7 bases and J by 0 bases, with 10 bases between. CDR3 length: 14 residues. CDR3 amino acids: CASTSGDSNQPQHF. CDR3 in DNA: TGTGCCAGTACATCAGGCGATAGCAATCAGCCCCAGCATTTT.

This rearrangement joins TRBV11-3 to TRBJ1-5, with a weak D call TRBD1 (6 bases). In germline, CDR1 is SGHNT, CDR2 YENEEA. This CDR3 comprises 17 residues. Between the trimmed V and J ends, which lost 2 bases and 3 bases, there was a span of 17 bases. The chain's CDR3 is CASSLRETLGANQPQHF. CDR3 DNA sequence: TGTGCCAGCAGCTTAAGGGAGACTCTGGGGGCCAATCAGCCCCAGCATTTT.

The genes are TRBV7-9 and TRBJ1-5; no reliable D call. The CDR3 is made up of 13 amino acids. The germline V and J ends were trimmed by 3 bases and 4 bases, with 7 bases remaining between them. Germline V lookup: CDR1 SEHNR, CDR2 FQNEAQ (reference sequence). The CDR3 DNA reads as TGTGCCAGCAGCTTTGGAGGAAATCAGCCCCAGCATTTT. As protein: CASSFGGNQPQHF.

The chain recombines TRBV25-1 with TRBJ2-7; 10 bases match TRBD1. Germline CDR1 and CDR2: MGHDK and SYGVNS. The ends lost 5 bases at V and 1 base at J; junction bases unmatched: 5. The CDR3 totals 15 residues. In DNA, the CDR3 is TGTGCCAGCAGTCGGGACAGGGGTCTATCCTACGAGCAGTACGTC. Translation: CASSRDRGLSYEQYV.

This rearrangement joins TRBV5-1 to TRBJ2-5; D possibly corresponds to TRBD1 (6 bases). CDR3 size: 14 residues. Trimming removed 0 bases from V and 5 bases from J, with 11 bases in between. Germline lookup yields CDR1 SGHRS and CDR2 YFSETQ. CDR3 DNA sequence: TGCGCCAGCAGCTTGGGTCAGGGGTCGGAGACCCAGTACTTC. Translating gives CASSLGQGSETQYF. Based on the CDR3 plus reference TRBV5-1 and TRBJ2-5, the full variable domain is KAGVTQTPRYLIKTRGQQVTLSCSPISGHRSVSWYQQTPGQGLQFLFEYFSETQRNKGNFPGRFSGRQFSNSRSEMNVSTLELGDSALYLCASSLGQGSETQYFGPGTRLLVL.

The table lists this clone with a count of one. The rearrangement links TRBV2 to TRBJ2-5; 11 bases map to TRBD2. This CDR3 is 14 amino acids long. J gave up 3 bases and V 6 bases, and 3 bases lay outside the gene matches. Looked up from germline, CDR1 is SNHLY and CDR2 is FYNNEI. The chain's CDR3 is CASSTSGGKETQYF. The CDR3, as DNA: TGTGCCAGCAGCACTAGCGGGGGAAAAGAGACCCAGTACTTC.